This T cell receptor (beta chain) emerged from a study of beta chain features in type 1 diabetes. Markers CD45RO/CCR7/CD25/CD127/CD95/CD27 served to sort CD4+ naive, central memory, regulatory and stem cell-like memory cells. This CDR3 has 11 amino acids. Per germline, CDR1 GTSNPN and CDR2 SVGIG (reference sequence). Trimming pared 1 base from V and 11 bases from J, leaving 9 bases between. The authors reverse transcribed all of the isolated RNA, so sequencing captured expressed TCRB transcripts. Data came from immunoSEQ multiplex PCR; TCRdb stores just in-frame clones and leaves some out. The data contain around 200,000 clones, approximately 13% of them singletons.

The V and J genes are TRBV30 and TRBJ1-3, with D perhaps TRBD1 (5 bases). The TCR comes from a woman aged 18 to 35 in good health. The sample consisted of central memory CD4+ T cells from blood. CDR3 nucleotide sequence: TGTGCCTGGAGTGAGGGGAGGGCCATATATTTT. It codes for CAWSEGRAIYF.